These 14 T cell receptor beta chains were sequenced from one sample in a study of T cell responses to AZD1222 COVID-19 vaccine. Sequencing used immunoSEQ multiplex PCR; TCRdb keeps in-frame clones, though not all of them. The sample shows fewer than 200,000 clones, 85% to 90% of them seen only once. Sequenced material: peripheral blood, taken on day 0 of AZD1222 vaccination. The receptor source for this set is an adult in good health.

The rearrangement links TRBV27 to TRBJ2-1, with TRBD1 matching over 8 bases. CDR3 size: 15 residues. CDR1 MNHEY and CDR2 SMNVEV come from the germline V gene (reference sequence). With 5 bases clipped from V and 1 base from J, the junction kept 4 bases outside the gene matches. The CDR3 coding sequence is TGTGCCAGCAGTATGGACAGGGCTTCCTACAATGAGCAGTTCTTC. This encodes CASSMDRASYNEQFF.

The V and J genes are TRBV28 and TRBJ1-5; D not certain. This CDR3 region has 15 residues. V dropped 3 bases and J dropped 5 bases, with 14 bases sitting between them. Per germline, CDR1 MDHEN and CDR2 SYDVKM. CDR3 loop: CASSFYQASYQPQHF. As DNA, the CDR3 is TGTGCCAGCAGTTTCTACCAGGCTAGTTATCAGCCCCAGCATTTT. The full variable domain, its missing parts supplied by reference TRBV28 and TRBJ1-5, is DVKVTQSSRYLVKRTGEKVFLECVQDMDHENMFWYRQDPGLGLRLIYFSYDVKMKEKGDIPEGYSVSREKKERFSLILESASTNQTSMYLCASSFYQASYQPQHFGDGTRLSIL.

This clone appeared once. The chain combines TRBV30 with TRBJ1-5; 9 bases align to TRBD1. The CDR3 sequence is 15 residues long. V was pared by 6 bases and J by 5 bases, with 11 bases of the junction left unmatched. Germline loops: CDR1 GTSNPN, CDR2 SVGIG (reference sequence). The CDR3 here is CACERGGQGHQPQHF. The DNA of the CDR3 is TGTGCCTGTGAAAGGGGGGGACAGGGCCATCAGCCCCAGCATTTT.

The gene calls are TRBV5-1 and TRBJ2-7; 9 bases map to TRBD1. CDR1 is SGHRS, CDR2 YFSETQ, per germline. The CDR3 is 15 residues long. After removal of 0 bases from V and 5 bases from J, the junction contained 6 bases not matched to a gene. Here the CDR3 reads CASSLGGTGTHEQYF. DNA of the CDR3: TGCGCCAGCAGCTTGGGGGGGACAGGGACCCACGAGCAGTACTTC.

V is TRBV5-1 and J is TRBJ1-2; no clear D gene. V lost 0 bases to trimming and J lost 2 bases, with 11 bases between them. The CDR3 length is 15 residues. The germline V gene encodes CDR1 SGHRS and CDR2 YFSETQ. The CDR3 DNA is TGCGCCAGCAGCTTGGAAGAGGAGTTAAACTATGGCTACACCTTC. This sequence encodes CASSLEEELNYGYTF.

V and J are TRBV24-1 and TRBJ1-5; D not certain. V shed 5 bases and J shed 5 bases, with 12 bases lying between them. The CDR3 is made up of 14 amino acids. Germline V gene lookup returns CDR1 KGHDR and CDR2 SFDVKD. CDR3 protein: CATSAAGLYQPQHF. Written as DNA, the CDR3 is TGTGCCACCAGTGCTGCAGGACTATATCAGCCCCAGCATTTT.

The V gene is TRBV19, the J gene TRBJ2-7; D possibly corresponds to TRBD2 (5 bases). This CDR3 has 14 amino acids. CDR1 is LNHDA, CDR2 SQIVND, per germline (reference sequence). The V and J ends lost 6 bases and 6 bases respectively, with 18 bases between them. CDR3 DNA sequence: TGTGCCAGTAGCCGACCTCAACGGACTGGCGAGCAGTACTTC. Translating gives CASSRPQRTGEQYF.

In its sample, this clone was seen a few times. The rearrangement uses TRBV3-1 (or the pseudogene TRBV3-2) and TRBJ2-2; D might be TRBD1 (5 bases). Trimming removed 1 base from V and 7 bases from J, with 16 bases in between. The germline V gene encodes CDR1 LGHDT and CDR2 YNNKEL (reference sequence). This CDR3 is 16 amino acids long. CDR3 protein: CASSQAAPRTIGELFF. For the CDR3, the DNA is TGTGCCAGCAGCCAAGCGGCGCCCCGGACAATCGGGGAGCTGTTTTTT.

CDR3 in amino acids: CASSPGGQGGETQYF. The CDR3 bases are TGTGCCAGCAGCCCGGGCGGCCAGGGCGGCGAGACCCAGTACTTC. The chain links TRBV21-1 to TRBJ2-5; whether TRBD1, the table's D call, matches the DNA was not checked. TRBV21-1 is recorded as a pseudogene. The CDR3 covers 15 residues.

The rearrangement uses TRBV6-5 and TRBJ1-4; D is ambiguous. Germline loops: CDR1 MNHEY, CDR2 SVGAGI. This CDR3 has 13 residues. V lost 5 bases to trimming and J lost 4 bases, with 8 bases between them. The CDR3 nucleotides are TGTGCCAGCAGTCCAACGGGTAATGAAAAACTGTTTTTT. It specifies CASSPTGNEKLFF.

V usage is TRBV4-3 and J usage is TRBJ1-2; D perhaps matches TRBD1 (5 bases). CDR1 is LGHNA, CDR2 YSLEER, per germline. Trimming removed 2 bases from V and 5 bases from J, with 15 bases in between. The CDR3 loop spans 15 amino acids. The CDR3, as DNA: TGCGCCAGCAGCCAATTCACCGGGACGGAATATGGCTACACCTTC. It codes for CASSQFTGTEYGYTF.

This chain uses TRBV5-5 with TRBJ1-6, with D hard to call. Germline CDR1 and CDR2: SGHKS and YYEKEE (reference sequence). V was shortened by 4 bases and J by 0 bases, with 8 bases between the two germline ends. The CDR3 has 15 amino acids. The CDR3 nucleotides read TGTGCCAGCAGCGCCAGGAGCTCCTATAATTCACCCCTCCACTTT. It encodes CASSARSSYNSPLHF.

The chain has TRBV19 and TRBJ2-1; no clear D gene. The CDR3 length is 14 residues. V was trimmed by 8 bases and J by 7 bases, leaving 18 bases between them. The germline CDR1 and CDR2 sequences are LNHDA and SQIVND (reference sequence). In nucleotides, the CDR3 is TGTGCCAGTCAAGGCCCTGGGTCCTTGAATGAGCAGTTCTTC. Amino acids: CASQGPGSLNEQFF.

The V gene is TRBV7-2, the J gene TRBJ2-7; TRBD2 matches 7 bases. CDR3 length equals 15 residues. Per germline, CDR1 SGHTA and CDR2 FQGNSA. V was clipped by 6 bases and J by 0 bases; unmatched bases: 8. The CDR3 protein is CASSSSGTSSYEQYF. In nucleotides, the CDR3 is TGTGCCAGCAGTTCCAGCGGGACGAGCTCCTACGAGCAGTACTTC.